This T cell receptor beta chain is from a study of blood T cell repertoires in COVID-19. The wider study: Nucleic acid was either cDNA or gDNA, and it came from T cells, B-cell-depleted T cells, or PBMCs.

This clone was observed a few times. The germline gives CDR1 KGHSH, CDR2 LQKENI. The CDR3 contains 15 residues. The V gene lost 5 bases and the J gene lost 1 base, with 14 bases spanning the gap. Assay used: immunoSEQ multiplex PCR; TCRdb lists only in-frame clones, some missing. The sample includes about 110,000 clones, approximately 62% of them seen just once. The sequence was collected from a man older than 75 with acute or convalescent COVID-19. The sample taken for sequencing was peripheral blood. The rearrangement links TRBV18 to TRBJ1-2, with D maybe TRBD1 (6 bases). CDR3 DNA sequence: TGTGCCAGCTCATCCTCACAGGGTTTTAACTATGGCTACACCTTC. Translated, it gives CASSSSQGFNYGYTF.